A single sample gave rise to the 24 T cell receptor delta chains below, sequenced in a study of human gamma delta and Vdelta1 T cells. Their antigen targets remain unknown. TCRdb made new clone calls on the PCR reads using CATT. The repertoire holds over 5,500 delta-chain clones, with almost 40% as singletons. Sequenced input: Vdelta1 gamma-delta T cells from blood grown in culture (DOT cells). The receptors stem from a human donor in good health.

The chain uses TRDV1 and TRDJ1; tentatively, D is TRDD2 or TRDD3 (7 bases each). CDR1 TSWWSYY and CDR2 QGS come from the germline V gene. V was trimmed by 5 bases and J by 0 bases, leaving 22 bases between them. This CDR3 region has 18 residues. CDR3 DNA sequence: TGTGCTCTTGGGACCCCTTCCTTCCTGGGGGCTTACACCGATAAACTCATCTTT. Encoded protein: CALGTPSFLGAYTDKLIF.

This clone is labeled medium-sized. The chain uses TRDV1 and TRDJ1; the match to TRDD3 covers 12 bases. The CDR3 runs 21 residues. Trimming cost V 0 bases and J 2 bases; bases outside gene matches: 16. Germline V gene sequence: CDR1 TSWWSYY, CDR2 QGS. The CDR3 nucleotides are TGTGCTCTTGGGGAACTTTCCCAAAACTGGGGGATACTGGAGCGGACCGATAAACTCATCTTT. This translates into CALGELSQNWGILERTDKLIF.

In this sample, this clone turned up a few times. This chain joins TRDV1 and TRDJ1; the D gene is possibly TRDD3 (6 bases). The CDR3 length is 18 residues. Trimming removed 0 bases at V and 0 bases at J, with 17 bases between. Germline V gene sequence: CDR1 TSWWSYY, CDR2 QGS. CDR3 coding DNA: TGTGCTCTTGGGGAACTTCACCCTCCTTGGGGATACACCGATAAACTCATCTTT. This gives the protein CALGELHPPWGYTDKLIF.

This sequence joins TRDV1 and TRDJ1; 10 bases line up with TRDD3. The CDR3 is 20 residues long. CDR1 is TSWWSYY, CDR2 QGS, per germline. The V and J ends lost 9 bases and 0 bases, in that order; junction bases with no gene match: 22. As DNA, the CDR3 is TGTGCTCTGCTTCCGTCCCCCCTGCTGGGGGATAGCCGGTACACCGATAAACTCATCTTT. Translated, it gives CALLPSPLLGDSRYTDKLIF.

This clone has just a few counts. The V and J genes are TRDV1 and TRDJ1; TRDD3 matches at 10 bases. The V gene end was trimmed by 5 bases and the J gene end by 1 base; junction bases not matched to a gene: 37. Germline V gives CDR1 TSWWSYY, CDR2 QGS. The CDR3 consists of 26 residues. The CDR3 region is CALGKGDLPTPPCWGIGPLATDKLIF. CDR3 DNA: TGTGCTCTTGGGAAGGGGGATTTACCAACGCCTCCCTGCTGGGGGATAGGACCCCTCGCCACCGATAAACTCATCTTT.

By sample share, this clone is medium-sized. The chain carries TRDV1 and TRDJ1; the D gene could be TRDD2 or TRDD3 (7 bases each). CDR1 is TSWWSYY, CDR2 QGS, per germline. Trimming removed 5 bases at V and 3 bases at J, with 31 bases between. This CDR3 is built from 20 residues. The CDR3 DNA follows: TGTGCTCTTGGGACTCGACATTTCCTACGGGGGACTGGGGCTGCCGATAAACTCATCTTT. Residues: CALGTRHFLRGTGAADKLIF.

This clone has only a few counts. The gene calls are TRDV1 and TRDJ1; 7 nucleotides agree with TRDD3. V lost 2 bases and J lost 2; bases outside the gene matches: 14. CDR3 length: 18 amino acids. Per germline, CDR1 TSWWSYY and CDR2 QGS. In DNA, the CDR3 is TGTGCTCTTGGGGAAGGACATAAGGGATACCCGTGGACCGATAAACTCATCTTT. Translating gives CALGEGHKGYPWTDKLIF.

The gene calls are TRDV1 and TRDJ4, with 9 bases identical to TRDD3. The length of the CDR3 is 21 residues. Germline lookup yields CDR1 TSWWSYY and CDR2 QGS. V trimming: 0 bases; J trimming: 1 base; junction bases outside the gene matches: 21. The CDR3 reads CALGELPLGLTYWGTVRPLIF. Written as DNA, the CDR3 is TGTGCTCTTGGGGAACTCCCGCTCGGACTAACGTACTGGGGGACCGTCAGACCCCTGATCTTT.

The chain is built from TRDV1 and TRDJ1; 12 positions agree with TRDD3. CDR1 TSWWSYY and CDR2 QGS come from the germline V gene. The J segment lost 1 base and the V segment lost 0 bases, leaving 27 bases of the junction unmatched. The CDR3 has 25 residues. The CDR3 DNA reads as TGTGCTCTTGGGGAACTAGGGAATTCCCCGAGTACTGGGGGATACCTTAAGGCGACCACCGATAAACTCATCTTT. Translation: CALGELGNSPSTGGYLKATTDKLIF.

V gene TRDV1 combines with J gene TRDJ1, with 9 bases identical to TRDD3. Trimming cost V 3 bases and J 7 bases; bases outside gene matches: 15. This CDR3 is built from 17 residues. Germline lookup yields CDR1 TSWWSYY and CDR2 QGS. The CDR3 protein is CALGDATWGIRRAKLIF. CDR3 in DNA: TGTGCTCTTGGGGACGCTACCTGGGGGATTCGGAGGGCTAAACTCATCTTT.

V is TRDV1 and J is TRDJ1, with a possible D match to TRDD2 (9 bases). CDR1 and CDR2 (germline): TSWWSYY, QGS. V shed 2 bases and J shed 0 bases, with 37 bases lying between them. This CDR3 contains 24 residues. The CDR3 sequence is CALGEGHPSYGLSWGIRYTDKLIF. The CDR3 region has the DNA TGTGCTCTTGGGGAAGGGCACCCTTCCTACGGTTTATCATGGGGGATCCGGTACACCGATAAACTCATCTTT.

V usage is TRDV1 and J usage is TRDJ1; weak D call: TRDD3 (6 bases). Trimming removed 4 bases from V and 3 bases from J, with 45 bases in between. Germline V gene data show CDR1 as TSWWSYY and CDR2 as QGS. The CDR3 is made up of 25 amino acids. CDR3 sequence (DNA): TGTGCTCTTGGGGCCACCAAGGGGGAAAATTTTGGTTGGGACCTTGACTACCCATACGCCGATAAACTCATCTTT. As protein: CALGATKGENFGWDLDYPYADKLIF.

This clone was observed a few times. The J gene is TRDJ1, the V gene TRDV1, with 11 nucleotides matching TRDD3. V shed 5 bases and J 2 bases; nucleotides not matched to a gene: 19. Germline CDR1 reads TSWWSYY; CDR2 reads QGS. The CDR3 is made up of 20 amino acids. The CDR3 loop reads CALGKGRRRAGGYPTDKLIF. The CDR3 coding sequence is TGTGCTCTTGGGAAAGGGCGCCGGCGAGCTGGGGGATACCCTACCGATAAACTCATCTTT.

This clone was seen more than once but under ten times. The chain recombines TRDV1 with TRDJ1; 8 nucleotides align to TRDD2. Looked up from germline, CDR1 is TSWWSYY and CDR2 is QGS. Unmatched junction bases numbered 43, after V lost 1 base and J lost 0 bases. The CDR3 has 29 amino acids. The CDR3 DNA is TGTGCTCTTGGGGAACGATTAAGGGGCAGCCTTCCTAACCTTTCTGGGCCCCGAAGCACGATCTGTAACACCGATAAACTCATCTTT. It codes for CALGERLRGSLPNLSGPRSTICNTDKLIF.

The rearrangement links TRDV1 to TRDJ1; 12 bases fit TRDD3. Germline V gives CDR1 TSWWSYY, CDR2 QGS. Trimming removed 4 bases from V and 0 bases from J; junction bases left unmatched: 15. CDR3 length equals 20 residues. Here the CDR3 reads CALGGGDPSWGIRDTDKLIF. In DNA, the CDR3 is TGTGCTCTTGGGGGAGGGGATCCATCCTGGGGGATACGTGACACCGATAAACTCATCTTT.

This clone was counted a few times. The chain links TRDV1 to TRDJ1; 7 bases are a match to TRDD3. CDR1 and CDR2 (germline): TSWWSYY, QGS. The CDR3 contains 21 residues. V trimming: 0 bases; J trimming: 5 bases; junction bases outside the gene matches: 24. The CDR3 bases are TGTGCTCTTGGGGAACTTGGCTACTTGACTGACCGGTACTGGGGCGTGGATAAACTCATCTTT. Translation gives CALGELGYLTDRYWGVDKLIF.

The chain couples TRDV1 to TRDJ1, with D possibly TRDD3 on 10 matching bases. V was trimmed by 3 bases and J by 1 base, leaving 39 bases between them. Germline loops: CDR1 TSWWSYY, CDR2 QGS. This CDR3 has 24 amino acids. The DNA of the CDR3 is TGTGCTCTTGGGGACCCTTCTTCCTTCCTACGTCTCCGGGGGGATACGCGGGTCACCGATAAACTCATCTTT. Translation gives CALGDPSSFLRLRGDTRVTDKLIF.

Sample share makes this clone medium-sized. The same CDR3 can be traced to other DNA sequences in this sample. The J gene is TRDJ1, the V gene TRDV1; 8 bases line up with TRDD2. Germline values: CDR1 TSWWSYY, CDR2 QGS. The CDR3 contains 18 residues. V shed 5 bases, J shed 0 bases, and the junction held 14 bases outside the gene matches. CDR3 protein: CALGSSFLDPQYTDKLIF. CDR3 nucleotide sequence: TGTGCTCTTGGGTCTTCCTTCCTAGACCCCCAGTACACCGATAAACTCATCTTT.

This clone was found once. The chain has TRDV1 and TRDJ1; 8 nucleotides align to TRDD3. Germline V gives CDR1 TSWWSYY, CDR2 QGS. The CDR3 extends over 19 amino acids. V shed 5 bases and J 0 bases; nucleotides not matched to a gene: 17. This CDR3 reads CALGPWGTKPWSYTDKLIF. CDR3 nucleotide sequence: TGTGCTCTTGGGCCCTGGGGGACCAAGCCCTGGTCGTACACCGATAAACTCATCTTT.

This chain uses TRDV1 with TRDJ1; D may match TRDD2 or TRDD3 (6 bases each). Trimming shortened V by 0 bases and J by 4 bases, and 30 bases separated the two germline ends. The germline gives CDR1 TSWWSYY, CDR2 QGS. The CDR3 spans 21 residues. In DNA form, the CDR3 reads TGTGCTCTTGGGGAACTACTCGACCCTCCTACGTTTTGGGGGCCCCACGATAAACTCATCTTT. This encodes CALGELLDPPTFWGPHDKLIF.

The rearrangement uses TRDV1 and TRDJ1; D is undetermined. There are 13 residues in the CDR3. Germline V gene data show CDR1 as TSWWSYY and CDR2 as QGS. V was cut by 0 bases and J by 7 bases, with 9 bases left in between. CDR3 loop: CALGELVRFKLIF. CDR3 nucleotide sequence: TGTGCTCTTGGGGAACTTGTCCGGTTTAAACTCATCTTT.

This chain links TRDV1 with TRDJ2; 7 bases map to TRDD3. The germline V gene encodes CDR1 TSWWSYY and CDR2 QGS. Trimming took 2 bases from V and 9 from J; bases not matched to a gene: 9. CDR3 length: 15 amino acids. The CDR3 region has the DNA TGTGCTCTTGGGGAAGGTCGCGCGGGATACTCACAACTCTTCTTT. It codes for CALGEGRAGYSQLFF.

V usage is TRAV29/DV5 and J usage is TRDJ1; 8 nucleotides match TRDD2. Looked up from germline, CDR1 is NSMFDY and CDR2 is ISSIKDK. Trimming took 3 bases from V and 0 from J; bases not matched to a gene: 22. The CDR3 runs 20 residues. The DNA of the CDR3 is TGTGCAGCAATCTCACCGAACTTCCTACTACCGGCGGACTACACCGATAAACTCATCTTT. It translates to CAAISPNFLLPADYTDKLIF.

V usage is TRDV1 and J usage is TRDJ2; D unresolved. Germline V gene data show CDR1 as TSWWSYY and CDR2 as QGS. This CDR3 is built from 23 residues. The germline V and J ends were trimmed by 4 bases and 0 bases, with 33 bases remaining between them. The CDR3 sequence is CALGGTVASVKSLRAALTAQLFF. The CDR3 region has the DNA TGTGCTCTTGGGGGCACGGTAGCCTCCGTAAAATCCCTAAGGGCCGCTTTGACAGCACAACTCTTCTTT.